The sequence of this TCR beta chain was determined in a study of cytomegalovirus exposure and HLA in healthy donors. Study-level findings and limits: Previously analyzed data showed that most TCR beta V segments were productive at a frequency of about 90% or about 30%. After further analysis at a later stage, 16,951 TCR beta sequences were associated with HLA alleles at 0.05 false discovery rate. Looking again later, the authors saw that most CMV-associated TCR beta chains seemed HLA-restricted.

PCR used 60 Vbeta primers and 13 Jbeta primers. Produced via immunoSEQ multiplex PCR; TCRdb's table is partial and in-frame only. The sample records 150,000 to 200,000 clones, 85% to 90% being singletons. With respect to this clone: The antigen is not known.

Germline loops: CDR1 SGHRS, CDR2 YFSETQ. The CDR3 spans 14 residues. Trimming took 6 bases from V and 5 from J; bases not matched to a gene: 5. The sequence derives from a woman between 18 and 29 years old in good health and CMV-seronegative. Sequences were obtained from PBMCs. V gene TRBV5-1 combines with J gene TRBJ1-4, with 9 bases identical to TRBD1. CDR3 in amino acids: CASTTGTGNEKLFF. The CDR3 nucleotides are TGCGCCAGCACGACCGGGACAGGGAATGAAAAACTGTTTTTT.